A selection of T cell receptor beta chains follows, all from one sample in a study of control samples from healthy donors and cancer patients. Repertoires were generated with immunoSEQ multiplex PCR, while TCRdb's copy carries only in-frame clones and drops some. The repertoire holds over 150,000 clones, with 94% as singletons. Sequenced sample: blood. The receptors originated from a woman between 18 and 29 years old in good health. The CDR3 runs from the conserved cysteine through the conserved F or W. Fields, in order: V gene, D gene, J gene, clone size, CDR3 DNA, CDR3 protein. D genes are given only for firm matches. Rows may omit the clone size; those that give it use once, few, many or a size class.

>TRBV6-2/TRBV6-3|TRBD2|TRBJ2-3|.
TGTGCCAGCAGTTACAACGGACTAGCGGGTCGCCGCACAGATACGCAGTATTTT
CASSYNGLAGRRTDTQYF
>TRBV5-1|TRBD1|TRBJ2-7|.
TGCGCCAGCAGCTTGTTTTATGGACAGGGGGGAATCGAGCAGTACTTC
CASSLFYGQGGIEQYF
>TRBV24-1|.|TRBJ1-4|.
TGTGCCACCAGCCCCCGGGACTCGGTGGATGAAAAACTGTTTTTT
CATSPRDSVDEKLFF
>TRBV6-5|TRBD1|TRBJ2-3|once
TGTGCCAGCAGGACGGGACAGGGGACAGATACGCAGTATTTT
CASRTGQGTDTQYF
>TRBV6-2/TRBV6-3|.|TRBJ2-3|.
TGTGCCAGCAGTCTGATCGGCGTGTCTAGCACAGATACGCAGTATTTT
CASSLIGVSSTDTQYF
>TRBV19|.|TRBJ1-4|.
TGTGCCAGTAGTATGGGTTGGGAGATCAATGAAAAACTGTTTTTT
CASSMGWEINEKLFF
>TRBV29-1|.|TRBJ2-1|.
TGCAGCGTTGACAATGAGCAGTTCTTC
CSVDNEQFF
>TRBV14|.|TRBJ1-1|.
TGTGCCAGCAGCCTGACCCTCGGGACTGAAGCTTTCTTT
CASSLTLGTEAFF
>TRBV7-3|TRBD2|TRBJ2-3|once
TGTGCCAGCAGCTTAATGGGACTAGCGACAGATACGCAGTATTTT
CASSLMGLATDTQYF
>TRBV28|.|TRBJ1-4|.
TGTGCCAGCAAGCGCTCAGGGCTGAGTAATGAAAAACTGTTTTTT
CASKRSGLSNEKLFF
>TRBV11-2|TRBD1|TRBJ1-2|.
TGTGCCAGCAGCTGGGACAGTAACTATGGCTACACCTTC
CASSWDSNYGYTF
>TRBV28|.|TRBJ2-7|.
TGTGCCAGCAGTTTTCGAGGACTCCCCTACGAGCAGTACTTC
CASSFRGLPYEQYF
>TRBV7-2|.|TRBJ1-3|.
TGTGCCAGCAGCTTAGGGGGTGGAAACACCATATATTTT
CASSLGGGNTIYF
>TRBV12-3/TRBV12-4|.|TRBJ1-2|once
TGTGCCAGCAGTTTAGTGTCGTATGGCTACACCTTC
CASSLVSYGYTF
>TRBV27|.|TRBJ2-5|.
TGTGCCAGCACCAAAGAGGGCAGGGTGGGTGGCCAGTACTTC
CASTKEGRVGGQYF
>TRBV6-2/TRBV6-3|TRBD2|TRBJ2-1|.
TGTGCCAGCAGTTACACCGGGACTAGCGGGCCCCATGAGCAGTTCTTC
CASSYTGTSGPHEQFF
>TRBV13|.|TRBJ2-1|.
TGTGCCAGCAGCCTAGGTTACAATGAGCAGTTCTTC
CASSLGYNEQFF
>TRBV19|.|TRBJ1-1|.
TGTGCCAGTAGTATAAGGAGGGGGTCGGGGGGTGGAAACACTGAAGCTTTCTTT
CASSIRRGSGGGNTEAFF
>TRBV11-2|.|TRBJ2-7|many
TGTGCCAGCAGCGGAGACGAGCAGTACTTC
CASSGDEQYF
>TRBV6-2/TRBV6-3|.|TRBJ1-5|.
TGTGCCAGCAGTTACCCCACGGGACACGGAGCTCTAGTGGACCAGCCCCAGCATTTT
CASSYPTGHGALVDQPQHF
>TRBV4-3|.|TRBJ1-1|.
TGCGCCAGCAGCCCCCGGGGAGGACGGATAAACACTGAAGCTTTCTTT
CASSPRGGRINTEAFF
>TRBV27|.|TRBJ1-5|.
TGTGCCAGCAGTTTTAGCAATCAGCCCCAGCATTTT
CASSFSNQPQHF
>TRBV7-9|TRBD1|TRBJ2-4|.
TGTGCCAGCAGCTCCGCTGGACAGGGGCCAGCCAAAAACATTCAGTACTTC
CASSSAGQGPAKNIQYF
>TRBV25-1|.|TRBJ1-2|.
TGTGCCAGCAGTGACCCGGGCGGCTACACCTTC
CASSDPGGYTF
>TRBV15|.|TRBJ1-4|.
TGTGCCACCAGCAGGGGTATTCAGGGCTCCAGGGCCACTAATGAAAAACTGTTTTTT
CATSRGIQGSRATNEKLFF
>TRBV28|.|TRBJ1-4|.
TGTGCCAGCAGTTTAGCTGGAGCGGGGGGTAATGAAAAACTGTTTTTT
CASSLAGAGGNEKLFF
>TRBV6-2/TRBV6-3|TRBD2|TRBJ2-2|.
TGTGCCAGCAGTTACTCCCCGGCTAGCGGGAGAGCCGGGGAGCTGTTTTTT
CASSYSPASGRAGELFF
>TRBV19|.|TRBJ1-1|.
TGTGCCAGTAGGGAATCCGGGAGGAACACTGAAGCTTTCTTT
CASRESGRNTEAFF
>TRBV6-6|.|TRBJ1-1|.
TGTGCCAGCAGTTACTTATCAGAAGCTTTCTTT
CASSYLSEAFF
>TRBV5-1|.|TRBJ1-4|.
TGCGCCAGCGGTGAAAACTTTGCAACTAATGAAAAACTGTTTTTT
CASGENFATNEKLFF
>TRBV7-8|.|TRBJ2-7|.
TGTGCCAGCAGCCCCCTGACGGGACCCTACGAGCAGTACTTC
CASSPLTGPYEQYF
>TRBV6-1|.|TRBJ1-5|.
TGTGCCAGCAGTGAAAGGATCGGGGGCCAGGTTCGTCAGCCCCAGCATTTT
CASSERIGGQVRQPQHF
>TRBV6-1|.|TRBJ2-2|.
TGTGCCAGCAGTGGTACAGGGCTACACACGAACACCGGGGAGCTGTTTTTT
CASSGTGLHTNTGELFF
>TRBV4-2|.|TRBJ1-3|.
TGTGCCAGCAGCCAGGCGGGGGTCTCTGGAAACACCATATATTTT
CASSQAGVSGNTIYF
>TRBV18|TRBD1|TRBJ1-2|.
TGTGCCAGCTCACCGGACAGGGGAAACTATGGCTACACCTTC
CASSPDRGNYGYTF
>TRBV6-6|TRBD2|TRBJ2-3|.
TGTGCCAGCACCGTAGCGGGAGGAGCAGATACGCAGTATTTT
CASTVAGGADTQYF
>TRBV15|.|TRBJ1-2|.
TGTGCCACCAGCAGAGATTCGGACACCTCTAACTATGGCTACACCTTC
CATSRDSDTSNYGYTF